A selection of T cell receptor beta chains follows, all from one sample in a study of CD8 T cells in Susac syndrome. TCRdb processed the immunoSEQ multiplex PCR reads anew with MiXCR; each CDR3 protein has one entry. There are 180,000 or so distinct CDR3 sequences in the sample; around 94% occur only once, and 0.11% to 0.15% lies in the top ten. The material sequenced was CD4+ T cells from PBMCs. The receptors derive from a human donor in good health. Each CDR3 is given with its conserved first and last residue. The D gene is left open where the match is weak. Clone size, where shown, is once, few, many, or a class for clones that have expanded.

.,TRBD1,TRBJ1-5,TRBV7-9,CASGRQGGGNQPQHF,TGTGCCAGCGGCCGCCAGGGGGGTGGCAATCAGCCCCAGCATTTT
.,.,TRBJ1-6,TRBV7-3,CASSLNADSPLHF,TGTGCCAGCAGCTTAAATGCAGATTCACCCCTCCACTTT
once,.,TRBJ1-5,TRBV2,CASSATGSYQPQHF,TGTGCCAGCAGTGCAACAGGGTCATATCAGCCCCAGCATTTT
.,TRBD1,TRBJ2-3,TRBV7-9,CASSLWDRADTQYF,TGTGCCAGCAGCTTATGGGACAGGGCCGATACGCAGTATTTT
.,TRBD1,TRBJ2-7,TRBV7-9,CASRNRGGYEQYF,TGTGCCAGCAGGAACAGGGGCGGGTACGAGCAGTACTTC
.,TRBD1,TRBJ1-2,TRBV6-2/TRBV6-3,CASSPRGQALGYGYTF,TGTGCCAGCAGCCCCCGGGGACAGGCCCTTGGCTATGGCTACACCTTC
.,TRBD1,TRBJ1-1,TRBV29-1,CSAIDRAPMNTEAFF,TGCAGCGCCATAGACAGGGCCCCCATGAACACTGAAGCTTTCTTT
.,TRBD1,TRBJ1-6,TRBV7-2,CASSQGQGRSPLHF,TGTGCCAGCAGCCAAGGACAGGGCAGGTCACCCCTCCACTTT
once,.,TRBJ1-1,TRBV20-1,CSGWGRATEAFF,TGCAGTGGCTGGGGGAGGGCGACTGAAGCTTTCTTT
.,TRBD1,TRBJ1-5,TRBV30,CAWSGQGVGQPQHF,TGTGCCTGGAGCGGACAGGGGGTGGGTCAGCCCCAGCATTTT
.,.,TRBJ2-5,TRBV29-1,CSAYQETQYF,TGCAGTGCGTATCAAGAGACCCAGTACTTC
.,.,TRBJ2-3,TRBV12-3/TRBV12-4,CASSLQNTQYF,TGTGCCAGCAGTCTACAGAATACGCAGTATTTT
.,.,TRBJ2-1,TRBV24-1,CATSDATWDTIYNEQFF,TGTGCCACCAGTGATGCAACGTGGGACACGATCTACAATGAGCAGTTCTTC
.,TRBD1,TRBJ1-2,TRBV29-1,CSVVEDRDGYTF,TGCAGCGTTGTGGAGGACAGGGATGGCTACACCTTC
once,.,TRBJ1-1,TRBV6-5,CASNKRRGAEAFF,TGTGCCAGCAACAAACGGAGGGGGGCTGAAGCTTTCTTT
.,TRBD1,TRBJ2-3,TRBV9,CASSYHRTGSTDTQYF,TGTGCCAGCAGCTACCACCGGACAGGGAGCACAGATACGCAGTATTTT
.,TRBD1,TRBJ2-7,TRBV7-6,CASSAKQGYEQYF,TGTGCCAGCAGCGCCAAACAGGGGTACGAGCAGTACTTC
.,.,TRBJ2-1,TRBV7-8,CASSLVGGPTFYNEQFF,TGTGCCAGCAGCTTAGTTGGGGGGCCCACCTTCTACAATGAGCAGTTCTTC
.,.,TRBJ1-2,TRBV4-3,CASSPEAPGNYGYTF,TGCGCCAGCAGCCCTGAAGCCCCAGGGAACTATGGCTACACCTTC
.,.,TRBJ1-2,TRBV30,CAWSSGGGYTF,TGTGCCTGGAGCTCCGGGGGGGGCTACACCTTC
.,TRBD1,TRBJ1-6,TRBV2,CASSGDSRRTGSPLHF,TGTGCCAGCAGTGGGGACAGCCGTCGAACTGGCTCACCCCTCCACTTT
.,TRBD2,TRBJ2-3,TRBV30,CAWSGLAISTDTQYF,TGTGCCTGGAGTGGACTAGCAATTAGCACAGATACGCAGTATTTT
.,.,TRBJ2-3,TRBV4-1,CASSQESIAKVRTDTQYF,TGCGCCAGCAGCCAAGAGTCAATAGCGAAGGTTAGAACAGATACGCAGTATTTT
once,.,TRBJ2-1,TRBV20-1,CSASRAPNNNEQFF,TGCAGTGCTAGCCGAGCACCCAACAACAATGAGCAGTTCTTC
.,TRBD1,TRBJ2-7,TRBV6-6,CASSRQGVHEQYF,TGTGCCAGCAGTCGACAGGGGGTACACGAGCAGTACTTC
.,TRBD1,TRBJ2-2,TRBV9,CASGGTGGLNTGELFF,TGTGCCAGCGGTGGGACAGGGGGCTTGAACACCGGGGAGCTGTTTTTT
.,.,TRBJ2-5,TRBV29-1,CSVTGLLLETQYF,TGCAGCGTAACGGGACTTTTGTTAGAGACCCAGTACTTC